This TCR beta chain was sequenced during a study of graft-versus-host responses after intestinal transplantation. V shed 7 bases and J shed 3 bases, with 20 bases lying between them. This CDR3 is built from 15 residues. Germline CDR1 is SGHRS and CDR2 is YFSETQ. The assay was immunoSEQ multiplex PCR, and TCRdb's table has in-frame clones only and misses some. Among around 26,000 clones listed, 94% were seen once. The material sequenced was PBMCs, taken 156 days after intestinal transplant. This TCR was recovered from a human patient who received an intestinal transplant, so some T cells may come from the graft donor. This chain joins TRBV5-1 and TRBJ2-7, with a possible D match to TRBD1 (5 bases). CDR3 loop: CASAGAGPQGYEQYF. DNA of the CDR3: TGCGCCAGCGCTGGGGCTGGCCCACAAGGCTACGAGCAGTACTTC.